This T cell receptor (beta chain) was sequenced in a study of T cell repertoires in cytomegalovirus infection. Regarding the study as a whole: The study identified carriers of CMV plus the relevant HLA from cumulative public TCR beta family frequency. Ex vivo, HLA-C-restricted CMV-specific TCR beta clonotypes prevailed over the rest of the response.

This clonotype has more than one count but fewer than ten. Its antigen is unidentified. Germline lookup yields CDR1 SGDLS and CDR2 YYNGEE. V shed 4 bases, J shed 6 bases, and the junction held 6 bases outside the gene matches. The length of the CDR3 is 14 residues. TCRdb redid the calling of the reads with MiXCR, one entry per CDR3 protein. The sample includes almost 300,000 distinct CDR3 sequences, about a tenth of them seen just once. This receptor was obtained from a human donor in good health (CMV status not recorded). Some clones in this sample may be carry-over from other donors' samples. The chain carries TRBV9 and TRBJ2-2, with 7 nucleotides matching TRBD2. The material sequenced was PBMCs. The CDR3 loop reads CASSPGTNAGELFF. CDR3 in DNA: TGTGCCAGCAGCCCCGGGACTAACGCCGGGGAGCTGTTTTTT.